This T cell receptor (beta chain) was recorded in a study of blood T cell repertoires in COVID-19. Whole-study context: Spain, Italy and the United States supplied samples that represented acute and convalescent COVID-19.

This table comes from immunoSEQ multiplex PCR, and its TCRdb copy is limited to in-frame clones, with some not included. This table holds about 170,000 clones, roughly 88% found once. The source of this sequence is a man aged 18 to 29 with COVID-19, enrolled during active disease. The sample consisted of peripheral blood.

For the CDR3, the DNA is TGTGCCACCAGCAGAGAAATACTAGCGGGGATGGAGCAGTTCTTC. Translating gives CATSREILAGMEQFF. V is TRBV15 and J is TRBJ2-1; 10 bases are a match to TRBD2. Germline CDR1 is LNHNV and CDR2 is YYDKDF (reference sequence). J was trimmed by 10 bases and V by 0 bases; bases with no gene match: 6. This CDR3 spans 15 amino acids.